These 14 T cell receptor beta chains were all obtained from the same sample, sequenced in a study of Ad26.COV2.S vaccination and SARS-CoV-2 variants. Clones were sequenced by immunoSEQ multiplex PCR, and TCRdb holds only the in-frame ones, with some missing. Of 350,000 to 600,000 clones listed, approximately 90% are singletons. Treatment defined: around 19 received Ad26.COV2.S at low or high dose, single or two shots; 5 received placebo; per-sample allocation not given. The samples date from day 63 after the first vaccine or placebo injection. The specimen comprised peripheral blood, sampled in a trial of Ad26.COV2.S vaccine versus placebo. The source of these receptors is a person aged 18-65 years who received the Ad26.COV2.S COVID-19 vaccine or a placebo.

The chain carries TRBV18 and TRBJ2-2; maybe TRBD2 (5 bases). V gave up 6 bases and J gave up 4 bases, with 12 bases separating them. The germline gives CDR1 KGHSH, CDR2 LQKENI. CDR3 length: 14 amino acids. The CDR3 nucleotides are TGTGCCAGCTCGGACTCCCCGAGCACCGGGGAGCTGTTTTTT. Residues: CASSDSPSTGELFF.

The rearrangement links TRBV10-2 to TRBJ2-1; unclear D gene. This CDR3 has 15 amino acids. The V and J ends lost 7 bases and 4 bases respectively, with 17 bases between them. The germline CDR1 and CDR2 sequences are WSHSY and SAAADI. The CDR3 DNA is TGCGCCAGCACCCCGAGTGGACCCTCTTACAATGAGCAGTTCTTC. Protein sequence: CASTPSGPSYNEQFF.

The chain employs TRBV9 and TRBJ1-2; D not resolved. The CDR3 extends over 12 amino acids. Germline lookup yields CDR1 SGDLS and CDR2 YYNGEE. V was pared by 6 bases and J by 3 bases, with 9 bases between. CDR3 DNA: TGTGCCAGCACTAGGGTGGACTATGGCTACACCTTC. Translation: CASTRVDYGYTF.

The chain joins TRBV19 to TRBJ2-1; no definite D call. CDR3 length: 13 amino acids. V was trimmed by 5 bases and J by 9 bases, leaving 14 bases between them. Germline loops: CDR1 LNHDA, CDR2 SQIVND (reference sequence). The CDR3 is CASSGTLWGEQFF. DNA for the CDR3: TGTGCCAGTAGTGGTACGTTGTGGGGTGAGCAGTTCTTC.

The V call is TRBV4-1, the J call TRBJ1-1; a weak D match, TRBD1 (5 bases). CDR1 MGHRA and CDR2 YSYEKL come from the germline V gene. Trimming stripped 3 bases from V and 5 bases from J, with 19 bases between. CDR3 length: 16 residues. CDR3 region: CASSQSLGGFGTEAFF. The CDR3 DNA sequence: TGCGCCAGCAGCCAGAGCCTCGGGGGGTTCGGAACTGAAGCTTTCTTT.

V is TRBV27 and J is TRBJ2-2; either TRBD1 or TRBD2 may supply D (7 bases each). Germline V CDR1 and CDR2: MNHEY, SMNVEV (reference sequence). The CDR3 consists of 17 residues. V was pared by 8 bases and J by 0 bases, with 19 bases between. The CDR3 region has the DNA TGTGCCAGCGCGCCAGGGGGACTACAAGCGAACACCGGGGAGCTGTTTTTT. Translation: CASAPGGLQANTGELFF.

This chain joins TRBV6-2 or TRBV6-3 and TRBJ2-6; D possibly corresponds to TRBD2 (5 bases). The germline gives CDR1 MNHEY, CDR2 SVGEGT. V lost 3 bases, J lost 1 base, and 7 bases lay in between. CDR3 length: 15 amino acids. The CDR3 bases are TGTGCCAGCAGTTATAGAGGGTCTGGGGCCAACGTCCTGACTTTC. Encoded protein: CASSYRGSGANVLTF.

The chain combines TRBV10-3 with TRBJ2-2; the D gene is possibly TRBD2 (6 bases). The CDR3 runs 16 residues. V lost 0 bases and J 4 bases, leaving 12 bases between the germline ends. CDR1 is ENHRY and CDR2 is SYGVKD in the germline V gene. The CDR3 DNA sequence: TGTGCCATCAGTGAGTCACCCCCGGGACTCACCGGGGAGCTGTTTTTT. Amino acid sequence: CAISESPPGLTGELFF.

The chain joins TRBV6-5 to TRBJ2-7, with TRBD2 matching over 8 bases. CDR3 length: 13 residues. The V segment lost 6 bases and the J segment 7 bases; nucleotides outside the gene matches: 8. Germline V gene data show CDR1 as MNHEY and CDR2 as SVGAGI. The CDR3 coding sequence is TGTGCCAGCAGCCCCCGGGAGGGGAGAGAGCAGTACTTC. Its protein is CASSPREGREQYF.

V usage is TRBV7-9 and J usage is TRBJ1-1; 7 positions match TRBD1. This CDR3 spans 15 amino acids. Losses at the gene ends were 4 bases for V and 1 base for J; bases not matched to a gene: 6. Germline CDR1 is SEHNR and CDR2 is FQNEAQ (reference sequence). This chain's CDR3 is CASSSKTGQNTEAFF. CDR3 bases: TGTGCCAGCAGCTCCAAGACAGGGCAGAACACTGAAGCTTTCTTT.

This clone was observed a few times. The rearrangement uses TRBV20-1 and TRBJ1-1; possibly TRBD1 for D (5 bases). CDR1 is DFQATT, CDR2 SNEGSKA, per germline (reference sequence). The CDR3 has 10 residues. Trimming stripped 6 bases from V and 10 bases from J, with 12 bases between. In DNA form, the CDR3 reads TGCAGTGCCGCCTTCCAGGGAGCTTTCTTT. It encodes CSAAFQGAFF.

The V gene is TRBV4-2, the J gene TRBJ2-2; no firm D call. The CDR3 extends over 13 amino acids. V was trimmed by 5 bases and J by 5 bases, leaving 9 bases between them. The V gene's germline CDR1 is LGHNA and CDR2 YNFKEQ. The CDR3 spells CASSFRLTGELFF. CDR3 sequence (DNA): TGTGCCAGCAGCTTCCGTTTGACCGGGGAGCTGTTTTTT.

The V call is TRBV29-1, the J call TRBJ2-3, with a tentative D call TRBD2 (5 bases). The CDR3 is made up of 14 amino acids. Germline values: CDR1 SQVTM, CDR2 ANQGSEA. Trimming took 3 bases from V and 2 from J, leaving 12 bases between them. The DNA of the CDR3 is TGCAGCGTTGAGTTGGGAGACGACACAGATACGCAGTATTTT. Translating gives CSVELGDDTDTQYF.

This rearrangement joins TRBV5-1 to TRBJ1-4, with D perhaps matching TRBD1 (5 bases). The V gene lost 0 bases and the J gene lost 8 bases, with 11 bases spanning the gap. The CDR3 has 14 residues. Germline loops: CDR1 SGHRS, CDR2 YFSETQ. CDR3 loop: CASSLGGAGEKLFF. DNA for the CDR3: TGCGCCAGCAGCTTGGGAGGGGCAGGCGAAAAACTGTTTTTT.